The 3 T cell receptor beta chains in this list originate from one sample, sequenced in a study of vaccination and CD4 T cells after COVID-19. The Oncomine TCR Beta short-read assay was what sequenced the DNA obtained from cultured CD4+ T cells. TCRdb itself ran the PCR reads through MiXCR, one entry per CDR3 protein. The repertoire holds 20,000 to 25,000 distinct CDR3 sequences, with about half as singletons. The antigens these receptors bind are not known. Described treatment: roughly 11-day PBMC culture with coronavirus spike peptide pools or control peptides (ViraFEST assay). The source material was CD4+ T cells from blood, cultured in vitro. The receptors stem from a human donor who had recovered from COVID-19.

This clonotype was detected only a few times. This chain links TRBV20-1 with TRBJ2-3; D uncertain. Germline CDR1 and CDR2: DFQATT and SNEGSKA (reference sequence). Trimming removed 0 bases at V and 0 bases at J, with 10 bases between. This CDR3 has 15 amino acids. The CDR3 sequence: CSARDFGVSTDTQYF. The CDR3 DNA reads as TGCAGTGCTAGAGATTTTGGGGTTAGCACAGATACGCAGTATTTT.

There are a few counts of this clonotype. This chain connects TRBV27 to TRBJ2-5, with 7 bases that match TRBD1. Germline V CDR1 and CDR2: MNHEY, SMNVEV (reference sequence). V lost 4 bases and J lost 6; bases outside the gene matches: 5. CDR3 length: 13 amino acids. The CDR3, as DNA: TGTGCCAGCAGTTCCTCGACAGGGCAGACCCAGTACTTC. Translation: CASSSSTGQTQYF.

This clonotype came up once. CDR3 in amino acids: CASSLGGSGNTIYF. As DNA, the CDR3 is TGTGCCAGCAGCTTGGGAGGGTCTGGAAACACCATATATTTT. The chain is built from TRBV11-2 and TRBJ1-3; D is unresolved. Looked up from germline, CDR1 is SGHAT and CDR2 is FQNNGV. The V gene lost 3 bases and the J gene lost 1 base, with 7 bases spanning the gap. The CDR3 length is 14 residues.